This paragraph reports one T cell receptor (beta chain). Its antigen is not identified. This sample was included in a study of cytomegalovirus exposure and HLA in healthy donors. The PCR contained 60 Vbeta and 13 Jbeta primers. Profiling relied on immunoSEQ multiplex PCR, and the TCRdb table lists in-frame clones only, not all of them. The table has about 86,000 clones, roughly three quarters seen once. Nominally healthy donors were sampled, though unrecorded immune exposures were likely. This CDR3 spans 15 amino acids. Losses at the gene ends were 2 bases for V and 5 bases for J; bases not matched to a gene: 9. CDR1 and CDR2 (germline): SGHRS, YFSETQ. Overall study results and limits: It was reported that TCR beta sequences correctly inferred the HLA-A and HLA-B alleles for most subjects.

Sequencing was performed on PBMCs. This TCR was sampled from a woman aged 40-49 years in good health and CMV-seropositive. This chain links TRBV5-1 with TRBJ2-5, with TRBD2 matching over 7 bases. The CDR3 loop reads CASSFPWEGVETQYF. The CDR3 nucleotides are TGCGCCAGCAGCTTCCCGTGGGAGGGTGTGGAGACCCAGTACTTC.